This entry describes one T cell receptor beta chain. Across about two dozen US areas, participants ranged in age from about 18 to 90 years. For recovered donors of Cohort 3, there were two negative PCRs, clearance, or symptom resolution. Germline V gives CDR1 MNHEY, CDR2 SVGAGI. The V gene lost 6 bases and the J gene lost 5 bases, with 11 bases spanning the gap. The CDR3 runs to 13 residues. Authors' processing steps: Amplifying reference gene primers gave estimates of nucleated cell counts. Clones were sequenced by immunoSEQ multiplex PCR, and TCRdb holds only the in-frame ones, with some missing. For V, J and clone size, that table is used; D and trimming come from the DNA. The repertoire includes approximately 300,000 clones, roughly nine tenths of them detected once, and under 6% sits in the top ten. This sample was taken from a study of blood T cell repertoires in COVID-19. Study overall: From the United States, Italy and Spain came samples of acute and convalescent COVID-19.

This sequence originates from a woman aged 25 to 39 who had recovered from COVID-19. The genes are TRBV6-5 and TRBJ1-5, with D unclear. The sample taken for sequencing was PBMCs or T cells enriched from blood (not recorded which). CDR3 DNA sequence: TGTGCCAGCAGCCCCGGGATCCATCAGCCCCAGCATTTT. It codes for CASSPGIHQPQHF.